The clone carrying this T cell receptor (beta chain) was observed once. V gave up 3 bases and J gave up 1 base, with 17 bases separating them. CDR1 and CDR2 from the germline V gene are SGDLS and YYNGEE. The CDR3 contains 16 residues. This sample was taken from a study of cytomegalovirus exposure and HLA in healthy donors. Study-wide context: An earlier analysis found 117 million unique TCR beta sequences from about 190 million T cells.

PCR amplification relied on 60 Vbeta primers (plus 13 Jbeta primers). Sequenced by immunoSEQ multiplex PCR; TCRdb stores in-frame clones only, minus some. This table holds some 170,000 clones, roughly 81% found once. Sequenced: PBMCs. This TCR derives from a woman aged 18-29 years in good health and CMV-seropositive. V is TRBV9 and J is TRBJ2-7; D possibly corresponds to TRBD1 (5 bases). Here the CDR3 DNA reads TGTGCCAGCAGCGAGGGCCGGCAGGGCTATTCCTACGAGCAGTACTTC. Amino acid sequence: CASSEGRQGYSYEQYF.